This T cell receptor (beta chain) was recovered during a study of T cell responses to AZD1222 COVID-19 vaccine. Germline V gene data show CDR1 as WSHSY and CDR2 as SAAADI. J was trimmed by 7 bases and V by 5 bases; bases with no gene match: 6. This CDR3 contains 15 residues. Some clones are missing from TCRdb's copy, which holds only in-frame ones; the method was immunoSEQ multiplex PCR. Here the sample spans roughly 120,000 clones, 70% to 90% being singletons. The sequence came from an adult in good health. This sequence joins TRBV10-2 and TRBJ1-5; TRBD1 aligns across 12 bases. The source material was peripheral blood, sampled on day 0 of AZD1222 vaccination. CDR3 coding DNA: TGCGCCAGCAGTTCCCGGGACAGGGGGCAACAGCCCCAGCATTTT. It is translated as CASSSRDRGQQPQHF.